One sample yielded the 15 T cell receptor beta chains listed below, sequenced in a study of blood T cells in healthy people across ages (dated by TCRdb to the mid-2010s). The method was 5' RACE. Sequencing relied on an Illumina HiSeq 2500. A second PCR of roughly 6 to 11 cycles was run with a J-beta primer mix and a sample-barcoded 5' primer. TCRdb reworked the public reads: Q25 trimming with fastp, MiXCR clone assembly, productive beta chains retained. Every CDR3 protein is listed once, alongside the most common genes and DNA of its rows. The sample data list about 640,000 distinct CDR3 sequences, and 58% of these were observed just once. The ten largest account for roughly 34% of the sample. Sequenced input: blood. The receptors were gathered from a man in his 60s in good health.

This clonotype showed up many times. The chain uses TRBV2 and TRBJ2-5, with D perhaps TRBD2 (6 bases). This CDR3 has 15 amino acids. Germline values: CDR1 SNHLY, CDR2 FYNNEI. Trimming removed 5 bases at V and 2 bases at J, with 15 bases between. The CDR3 DNA sequence: TGTGCCAGCAGTTTTGACCCGACTAGACAAGAGACCCAGTACTTC. This gives the protein CASSFDPTRQETQYF. Variable domain in full (rest from reference TRBV2 and TRBJ2-5): EPEVTQTPSHQVTQMGQEVILRCVPISNHLYFYWYRQILGQKVEFLVSFYNNEISEKSEIFDDQFSVERPDGSNFTLKIRSTKLEDSAMYFCASSFDPTRQETQYFGPGTRLLVL.

The chain is built from TRBV5-5 and TRBJ2-1; D ambiguous. The germline gives CDR1 SGHKS, CDR2 YYEKEE (reference sequence). This CDR3 has 12 amino acids. V was cut by 0 bases and J by 12 bases, with 10 bases left in between. The CDR3 DNA is TGTGCCAGCAGCTTGGAGGCCCAAGCGCAGTTCTTC. Amino acids: CASSLEAQAQFF. The full variable domain, in which reference TRBV5-5 and TRBJ2-1 provide the parts outside the CDR3, is DAGVTQSPTHLIKTRGQQVTLRCSPISGHKSVSWYQQVLGQGPQFIFQYYEKEERGRGNFPDRFSARQFPNYSSELNVNALLLGDSALYLCASSLEAQAQFFGPGTRLTVL.

This clonotype was found once. The rearrangement links TRBV5-1 to TRBJ1-1; TRBD1 is a possible D gene (5 bases). The V end lost 4 bases, the J end lost 6 bases, and 16 bases lay between the germline ends. From germline, CDR1 is SGHRS and CDR2 YFSETQ. The CDR3 is 14 residues long. The CDR3 here is CASSSEGTRAEAFF. The CDR3 nucleotides read TGCGCCAGCAGCAGTGAGGGGACGAGGGCTGAAGCTTTCTTT.

V usage is TRBV3-1 and J usage is TRBJ1-1; D is uncertain. Trimming cost V 1 base and J 4 bases, with 7 bases left between them. CDR3 length: 13 amino acids. From germline, CDR1 is LGHDT and CDR2 YNNKEL (reference sequence). In DNA form, the CDR3 reads TGTGCCAGCAGCCAAGTTGAAACCACTGAAGCTTTCTTT. Translated: CASSQVETTEAFF.

The chain recombines TRBV27 with TRBJ2-1; 10 nucleotides match TRBD1. This CDR3 is built from 16 residues. With 5 bases clipped from V and 2 bases from J, the junction kept 6 bases outside the gene matches. Germline CDR1 MNHEY, CDR2 SMNVEV (reference sequence). CDR3 protein: CASSHGTGDPYNEQFF. The CDR3 region has the DNA TGTGCCAGCAGTCACGGGACAGGGGATCCCTACAATGAGCAGTTCTTC.

V and J are TRBV20-1 and TRBJ1-6; D ambiguous. The CDR3 covers 15 residues. V shed 0 bases and J shed 13 bases, with 19 bases lying between them. Germline V gene sequence: CDR1 DFQATT, CDR2 SNEGSKA (reference sequence). In DNA, the CDR3 is TGCAGTGCTAGAGATAGGTCCGCGGGGTTCGGGCCCCTCCACTTT. It yields the protein CSARDRSAGFGPLHF.

The rearrangement links TRBV5-1 to TRBJ2-1, with D possibly being TRBD1 (7 bases). Per the germline V gene, CDR1 is SGHRS and CDR2 is YFSETQ. V gave up 0 bases and J gave up 6 bases, with 13 bases separating them. CDR3 length: 15 residues. The CDR3: CASSLGAGGSNEQFF. CDR3 nucleotides: TGCGCCAGCAGCTTGGGGGCAGGGGGGTCCAATGAGCAGTTCTTC.

The chain links TRBV6-1 to TRBJ2-5; maybe TRBD2 (5 bases). Trimming left V 7 bases short and J 5 bases short, with 11 bases between. Per germline, CDR1 MNHNS and CDR2 SASEGT. This CDR3 has 12 amino acids. CDR3 residues: CASILRGETQYF. CDR3 coding DNA: TGTGCCAGCATCCTTCGCGGGGAGACCCAGTACTTC.

The chain combines TRBV3-1 with TRBJ2-7; D uncertain. V was cut by 1 base and J by 6 bases, with 10 bases left in between. The germline CDR1 and CDR2 sequences are LGHDT and YNNKEL (reference sequence). The CDR3 is 13 amino acids. DNA for the CDR3: TGTGCCAGCAGCCAAGCTCGAAGTGGCGAGCAGTACTTC. Translating gives CASSQARSGEQYF.

The V gene is TRBV5-8, the J gene TRBJ2-7, with 11 bases that match TRBD2. Losses at the gene ends were 4 bases for V and 0 bases for J; bases not matched to a gene: 9. The CDR3 length is 17 residues. From germline, CDR1 is SGHTS and CDR2 YDEGEE. The CDR3 is CASSPRRLAGFSYEQYF. The CDR3 bases are TGTGCCAGCAGCCCGCGAAGACTAGCGGGGTTCTCCTACGAGCAGTACTTC.

V and J are TRBV10-3 and TRBJ2-7; D not certain. Trimming removed 7 bases at V and 3 bases at J, with 10 bases between. This CDR3 region has 12 residues. Germline V CDR1 and CDR2: ENHRY, SYGVKD. CDR3 DNA: TGTGCCATCACGGACGGGCTCTACGAGCAGTACTTC. As protein: CAITDGLYEQYF.

The chain links TRBV20-1 to TRBJ2-1, with D tentatively TRBD2 (5 bases). Trimming left V 0 bases short and J 7 bases short, with 16 bases between. The CDR3 covers 15 residues. Germline CDR1 is DFQATT and CDR2 is SNEGSKA (reference sequence). Written as DNA, the CDR3 is TGCAGTGCTAGAGATCGATTAGCGTCTGGGAATGAGCAGTTCTTC. Its protein product is CSARDRLASGNEQFF.

This clonotype has just a few counts. The chain carries TRBV19 and TRBJ2-5; D might be TRBD1 (5 bases). Trimming stripped 5 bases from V and 3 bases from J, with 16 bases between. Germline V lookup: CDR1 LNHDA, CDR2 SQIVND (reference sequence). The CDR3 is 15 residues long. Here the CDR3 reads CASSLTGQRKETQYF. CDR3 in DNA: TGTGCCAGTAGTCTAACAGGTCAGCGTAAAGAGACCCAGTACTTC.

J is TRBJ2-3 and V is TRBV19; 7 bases match TRBD1. The CDR3 covers 14 residues. In germline, CDR1 is LNHDA, CDR2 SQIVND (reference sequence). V lost 5 bases and J lost 3; bases outside the gene matches: 5. The CDR3, as DNA: TGTGCCAGTAGTCGCCGACAGGGAACAGATACGCAGTATTTT. Its protein product is CASSRRQGTDTQYF.

On this clonotype itself: At one boundary the junction diverges from the germline segment, which might be a read error. This chain uses TRBV6-6 with TRBJ2-6; D could derive from TRBD1 or TRBD2 (5 bases each). The CDR3 is 16 amino acids. The germline gives CDR1 MNHNY, CDR2 SVGAGI (reference sequence). As DNA, the CDR3 is TGTGCCAGCCGGAACAACCCTAGCTCTGGGGCCAACCTCCTGACTTTC. Translated, it gives CASRNNPSSGANLLTF.